Listed below are T cell receptor beta chains from one sample, sequenced in a study of breast tumors, draining lymph nodes, adjacent tissues. TCRdb re-analysed the multiplex PCR reads in MiXCR, keeping a single row per CDR3 protein. Of 270,000 or so distinct CDR3 sequences in the sample, around 30% were seen once. Sequenced: axillary lymph node tissue. The receptors were sampled from a female donor with breast cancer. Some clones in this sample may be carry-over from other donors' samples. CDR3s include the opening cysteine and the closing phenylalanine or tryptophan. The D gene is left open where the match is weak. The size of a clone is reported for some rows only, either as once, few or many, or as a class for expanded clones.

TRBV30	TRBJ2-7	NA	TRBD1	CAWSVGTDSSYEQYF	TGTGCCTGGAGTGTCGGGACAGACAGCTCCTACGAGCAGTACTTC
TRBV7-9	TRBJ1-1	few	NA	CASWKLGGSGTEAFF	TGTGCCAGCTGGAAGTTGGGGGGCTCGGGCACTGAAGCTTTCTTT
TRBV7-6	TRBJ2-7	many	TRBD1	CASSFRQGLREQYF	TGTGCCTCCAGCTTTCGACAGGGTCTAAGAGAGCAGTACTTC
TRBV3-1	TRBJ2-7	NA	TRBD2	CASSRLADLYEQYF	TGTGCCAGCAGCCGACTAGCGGACCTATACGAGCAGTACTTC
TRBV24-1	TRBJ1-2	many	NA	CATSEPGYYGYTF	TGTGCCACCAGTGAGCCAGGGTACTATGGCTACACCTTC
TRBV4-3	TRBJ2-7	many	NA	CASSRDYRSDRYEQYF	TGCGCCAGCAGCCGAGACTACAGGTCCGACCGCTACGAGCAGTACTTC
TRBV7-9	TRBJ1-6	many	NA	CASSPGHPLGRNSPLHF	TGTGCCAGCAGTCCCGGACATCCTTTGGGTCGGAATTCACCCCTCCACTTT
TRBV2	TRBJ2-7	once	NA	CASSIYLCSGASGDEQYF	NA
TRBV20-1	TRBJ2-3	many	NA	CSANRRRADTQYF	TGCAGTGCTAACCGGAGGCGGGCAGATACGCAGTATTTT
TRBV11-3	TRBJ2-7	many	NA	CASSGERAPYEQYF	TGTGCCAGCAGTGGTGAGCGGGCGCCCTACGAGCAGTACTTC
TRBV7-9	TRBJ2-6	NA	TRBD1	CASSFKDRFSGANGLTF	TGTGCCAGCAGTTTTAAGGACAGGTTCTCTGGGGCCAACGGCCTGACTTTC
TRBV20-1	TRBJ1-6	many	NA	CSARSGPSSPLHF	TGCAGTGCTAGATCGGGTCCTTCTTCACCCCTCCACTTT
TRBV7-2	TRBJ1-2	NA	NA	CASSLDLEGGPTF	TGTGCCAGCAGCTTAGACTTGGAGGGAGGGCCCACCTTC
TRBV6-6	TRBJ2-6	NA	TRBD1	CASSQDRIAGANVLTF	TGTGCCAGCAGCCAGGACAGGATAGCTGGGGCCAACGTCCTGACTTTC